The 11 T cell receptor beta chains below all came from one sample that was sequenced in a study of T cell responses to AZD1222 COVID-19 vaccine. Assay used: immunoSEQ multiplex PCR; TCRdb lists only in-frame clones, some missing. The table has some 120,000 clones, around 89% seen once. The sequences come from peripheral blood, collected on day 0 of MenACWY control vaccination. All receptors derive from an adult in good health.

This clone was found a few times. This chain links TRBV11-3 with TRBJ2-2; no clear D gene. This CDR3 is 13 amino acids long. The V gene's germline CDR1 is SGHNT and CDR2 YENEEA. Trimming stripped 5 bases from V and 11 bases from J, with 15 bases between. CDR3 sequence (DNA): TGTGCCAGCAGCGGATGGGTGGCCTTCGAGCTGTTTTTT. Its protein is CASSGWVAFELFF.

The genes are TRBV2 and TRBJ1-1; D call uncertain. Germline loops: CDR1 SNHLY, CDR2 FYNNEI. The CDR3 spans 14 residues. Trimming shortened V by 4 bases and J by 2 bases, and 11 bases separated the two germline ends. CDR3 loop: CASSVGRSNTEAFF. The CDR3 bases are TGTGCCAGCAGTGTGGGCAGGTCCAACACTGAAGCTTTCTTT.

This sequence joins TRBV13 and TRBJ2-1; no definite D call. This CDR3 has 16 residues. Trimming took off 5 bases at V and 5 bases at J, with 19 bases between the two ends. Germline V gene data show CDR1 as PRHDT and CDR2 as FYEKMQ (reference sequence). CDR3 bases: TGTGCCAGCAGCCCCTACTCTAGGCGGACCGACAATGAGCAGTTCTTC. It is translated as CASSPYSRRTDNEQFF.

This clone was seen once. J is TRBJ1-5 and V is TRBV5-5; unclear D gene. CDR3 length equals 14 residues. Deletions cut 2 bases from V and 9 bases from J, with 15 bases between. Germline loops: CDR1 SGHKS, CDR2 YYEKEE (reference sequence). The CDR3 nucleotides read TGTGCCAGCAGCTTCTATTCGGCGGAGGGGCCCCAGCATTTT. As protein: CASSFYSAEGPQHF.

V and J are TRBV12-3 or TRBV12-4 and TRBJ2-7, with D uncertain. The germline V and J ends were trimmed by 1 base and 0 bases, with 4 bases remaining between them. The CDR3 is made up of 13 amino acids. CDR3 in DNA: TGTGCCAGCAGTTTAGACCTCTCCTACGAGCAGTACTTC. This gives the protein CASSLDLSYEQYF.

The CDR3 spells CASSSGQGEDYGYTF. The CDR3 nucleotides read TGTGCCAGCAGCTCGGGACAAGGAGAAGACTATGGCTACACCTTC. The chain is built from TRBV5-4 and TRBJ1-2; a possible D gene is TRBD1 (6 bases). The CDR3 spans 15 residues. The V end lost 3 bases, the J end lost 3 bases, and 15 bases lay between the germline ends. The V gene's germline CDR1 is SGHNT and CDR2 YYREEE (reference sequence).

The chain couples TRBV6-5 to TRBJ2-3, with a possible D match to TRBD2 (6 bases). The length of the CDR3 is 14 residues. The V and J ends lost 6 bases and 5 bases respectively, with 15 bases between them. Germline V gene sequence: CDR1 MNHEY, CDR2 SVGAGI. CDR3 protein: CASSDRDSKDTQYF. Written as DNA, the CDR3 is TGTGCCAGCAGCGACCGGGACTCAAAAGATACGCAGTATTTT.

By share, this clone counts as medium-sized. The rearrangement joins TRBV11-2 to TRBJ1-1; no definite D call. This CDR3 region has 15 residues. From germline, CDR1 is SGHAT and CDR2 FQNNGV. V dropped 3 bases and J dropped 1 base, with 12 bases sitting between them. The CDR3 here is CASSFSNRGNTEAFF. The CDR3 bases are TGTGCCAGCAGCTTCTCAAACCGGGGGAACACTGAAGCTTTCTTT.

This clone has a handful of counts. The V gene is TRBV30, the J gene TRBJ2-5; D remains ambiguous. The germline CDR1 and CDR2 sequences are GTSNPN and SVGIG (reference sequence). The CDR3 spans 13 residues. V was shortened by 0 bases and J by 3 bases, with 8 bases between the two germline ends. Here the CDR3 reads CAWSVNTKETQYF. The CDR3 DNA follows: TGTGCCTGGAGTGTAAACACAAAAGAGACCCAGTACTTC. Full variable domain (missing parts from reference TRBV30 and TRBJ2-5): SQTIHQWPATLVQPVGSPLSLECTVEGTSNPNLYWYRQAAGRGLQLLFYSVGIGQISSEVPQNLSASRPQDRQFILSSKKLLLSDSGFYLCAWSVNTKETQYFGPGTRLLVL.

The rearrangement uses TRBV3-1 (or the pseudogene TRBV3-2) and TRBJ2-6; TRBD2 is a possible D gene (6 bases). Germline CDR1 reads LGHDT; CDR2 reads YNNKEL (reference sequence). Trimming took 1 base from V and 0 from J, leaving 13 bases between them. This CDR3 is 18 amino acids long. CDR3: CASSQGRGINSGANVLTF. Written as DNA, the CDR3 is TGTGCCAGCAGCCAAGGGCGGGGTATCAACTCTGGGGCCAACGTCCTGACTTTC.

This chain joins TRBV6-5 and TRBJ1-2; D unclear. This CDR3 contains 14 residues. Germline assignment: CDR1 MNHEY and CDR2 SVGAGI. V shed 0 bases and J shed 4 bases, with 9 bases lying between them. The CDR3 sequence is CASSYSYRSYGYTF. In nucleotides, the CDR3 is TGTGCCAGCAGTTACTCGTACCGTAGCTATGGCTACACCTTC.